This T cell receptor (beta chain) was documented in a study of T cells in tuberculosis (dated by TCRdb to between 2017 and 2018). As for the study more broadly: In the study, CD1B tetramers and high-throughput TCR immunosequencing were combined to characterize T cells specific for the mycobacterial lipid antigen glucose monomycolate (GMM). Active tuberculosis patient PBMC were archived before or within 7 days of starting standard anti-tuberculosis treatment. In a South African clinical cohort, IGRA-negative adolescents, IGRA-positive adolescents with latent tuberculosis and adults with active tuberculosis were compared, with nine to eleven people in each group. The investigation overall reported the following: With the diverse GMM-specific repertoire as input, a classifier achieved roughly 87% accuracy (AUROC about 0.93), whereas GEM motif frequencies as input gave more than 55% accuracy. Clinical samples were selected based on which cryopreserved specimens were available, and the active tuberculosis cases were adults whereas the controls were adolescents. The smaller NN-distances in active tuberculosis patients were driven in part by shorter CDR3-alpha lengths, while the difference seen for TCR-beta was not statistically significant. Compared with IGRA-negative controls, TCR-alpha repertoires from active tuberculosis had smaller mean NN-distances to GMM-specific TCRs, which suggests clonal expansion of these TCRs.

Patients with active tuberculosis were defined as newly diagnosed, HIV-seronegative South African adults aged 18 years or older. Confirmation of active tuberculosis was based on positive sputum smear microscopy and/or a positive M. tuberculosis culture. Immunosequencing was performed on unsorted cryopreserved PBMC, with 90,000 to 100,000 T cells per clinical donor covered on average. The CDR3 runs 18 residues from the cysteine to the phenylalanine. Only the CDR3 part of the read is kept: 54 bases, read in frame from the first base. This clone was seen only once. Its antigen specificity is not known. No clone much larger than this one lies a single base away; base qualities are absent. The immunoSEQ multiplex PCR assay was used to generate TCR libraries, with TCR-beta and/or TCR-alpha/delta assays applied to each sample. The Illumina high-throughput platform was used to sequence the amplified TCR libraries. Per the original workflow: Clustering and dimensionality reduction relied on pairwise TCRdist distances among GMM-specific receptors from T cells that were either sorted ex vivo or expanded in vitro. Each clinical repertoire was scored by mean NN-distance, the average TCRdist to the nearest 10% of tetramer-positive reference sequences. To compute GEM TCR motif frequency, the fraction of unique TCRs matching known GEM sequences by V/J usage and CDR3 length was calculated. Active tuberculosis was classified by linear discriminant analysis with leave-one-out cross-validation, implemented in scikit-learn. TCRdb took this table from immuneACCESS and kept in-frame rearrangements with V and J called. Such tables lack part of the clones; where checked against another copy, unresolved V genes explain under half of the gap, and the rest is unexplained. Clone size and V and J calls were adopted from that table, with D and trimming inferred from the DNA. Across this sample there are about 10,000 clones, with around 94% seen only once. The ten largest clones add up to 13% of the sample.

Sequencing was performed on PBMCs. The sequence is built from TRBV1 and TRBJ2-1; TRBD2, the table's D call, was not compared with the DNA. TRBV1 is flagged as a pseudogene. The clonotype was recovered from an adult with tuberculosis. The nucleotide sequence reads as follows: TGCACCAGCAGCCAAGAAATACAGAAGCGGGAGTGCGACAATGAGCAGTTCTTC. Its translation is CTSSQEIQKRECDNEQFF.